Each of the 5 T cell receptor beta chains below was sequenced from the same sample in a study of blood T cell repertoires in COVID-19. The table came from immunoSEQ multiplex PCR; TCRdb's copy has only in-frame clones and leaves some out. The sample comprises 360,000 or so clones, under 85% of which are singletons, and about 5% rests with the top ten. The material sequenced was PBMCs or T cells enriched from blood (not recorded which). The receptors stem from a woman aged 45-65 years who had recovered from COVID-19.

This clone came up a few times. The V gene is TRBV19, the J gene TRBJ1-2; D possibly corresponds to TRBD1 (6 bases). This CDR3 comprises 14 residues. Germline lookup yields CDR1 LNHDA and CDR2 SQIVND (reference sequence). The V gene lost 5 bases and the J gene lost 10 bases, with 20 bases spanning the gap. The CDR3 DNA reads TGTGCCAGTAGTCCTCCGGGACAACGGGGAGACTACACCTTC. This sequence encodes CASSPPGQRGDYTF. Full variable domain (outside the CDR3, taken from reference TRBV19 and TRBJ1-2): DGGITQSPKYLFRKEGQNVTLSCEQNLNHDAMYWYRQDPGQGLRLIYYSQIVNDFQKGDIAEGYSVSREKKESFPLTVTSAQKNPTAFYLCASSPPGQRGDYTFGSGTRLTVV.

The rearrangement uses TRBV7-2 and TRBJ2-7; a weak D match, TRBD2 (6 bases). The V gene lost 5 bases and the J gene lost 9 bases, with 23 bases spanning the gap. The CDR3 loop spans 15 amino acids. CDR1 is SGHTA, CDR2 FQGNSA, per germline. Here the CDR3 DNA reads TGTGCCAGCAGCCCCGGGGGACCGGTCGAGCGGAGGCAGTACTTC. Its translation: CASSPGGPVERRQYF.

This chain links TRBV9 with TRBJ2-2; 10 nucleotides line up with TRBD2. Germline loops: CDR1 SGDLS, CDR2 YYNGEE. The CDR3 totals 16 residues. The ends lost 0 bases at V and 4 bases at J; junction bases unmatched: 3. The CDR3 nucleotides read TGTGCCAGCAGCGTAGGGGGACTAGCGAGCACCGGGGAGCTGTTTTTT. Its translation: CASSVGGLASTGELFF.

This clone occurred once. V and J are TRBV2 and TRBJ2-6; TRBD1 might be the D (5 bases). CDR1 SNHLY and CDR2 FYNNEI come from the germline V gene. The CDR3 extends over 15 amino acids. Trimming shortened V by 8 bases and J by 0 bases, and 11 bases separated the two germline ends. The CDR3 DNA is TGTGCCAGCGGCGGACAAAGCTCTGGGGCCAACGTCCTGACTTTC. It specifies CASGGQSSGANVLTF.

This chain joins TRBV11-3 and TRBJ2-3; D gene uncertain. Germline CDR1 is SGHNT and CDR2 is YENEEA. V was cut by 5 bases and J by 4 bases, with 10 bases left in between. The CDR3 has 13 residues. This CDR3 is CASSAGVADTQYF. CDR3 coding DNA: TGTGCCAGCAGCGCCGGAGTAGCAGATACGCAGTATTTT.